Below, one T cell receptor beta chain is given with its context. This CDR3 contains 21 residues. CDR1 and CDR2 (germline): LGHNA, YSLEER. Trimming removed 0 bases from V and 2 bases from J; junction bases left unmatched: 14. The sample originates from a study of cytomegalovirus exposure and HLA in healthy donors. TCRdb's copy holds only in-frame clones and misses some; the assay was immunoSEQ multiplex PCR. In the table there are roughly 230,000 clones, less than 95% of which are singletons. This receptor was identified in a woman aged 25 to 39 in good health and CMV-seronegative. The sample taken for sequencing was PBMCs. The rearrangement links TRBV4-3 to TRBJ2-1; TRBD2 matches 12 bases. CDR3 DNA sequence: TGCGCCAGCAGCCAAGAAGGTGGCTCACTAGCGGGAGGAGTTACCTACAATGAGCAGTTCTTC. Protein product: CASSQEGGSLAGGVTYNEQFF.